This entry lists 3 T cell receptor beta chains sequenced from one sample in a study of cytomegalovirus exposure and HLA in healthy donors. Researchers ran the PCR with 60 Vbeta and 13 Jbeta primers. Using immunoSEQ multiplex PCR, the repertoire was profiled, and TCRdb retains in-frame clones only, with some absent. This sample yields 150,000 to 200,000 clones, of which 60% to 85% are seen a single time; under 4% belongs to the top ten. Sequenced sample: PBMCs. Receptors were obtained from a woman between 40 and 55 years old in good health and CMV-seronegative.

The chain employs TRBV2 and TRBJ2-2; D is ambiguous. CDR1 and CDR2 (germline): SNHLY, FYNNEI. The CDR3 runs 13 residues. V dropped 6 bases and J dropped 3 bases, with 8 bases sitting between them. CDR3 DNA sequence: TGTGCCAGCAGCAAGGAGTACACCGGGGAGCTGTTTTTT. It is translated as CASSKEYTGELFF.

The sample holds one count of this clone. This chain uses TRBV9 with TRBJ2-4, with D unresolved. V was shortened by 3 bases and J by 0 bases, with 7 bases between the two germline ends. Germline CDR1 reads SGDLS; CDR2 reads YYNGEE. There are 14 residues in the CDR3. This CDR3 reads CASSGDIAKNIQYF. DNA for the CDR3: TGTGCCAGCAGCGGCGATATAGCCAAAAACATTCAGTACTTC.

This clone was picked up a small number of times. V and J are TRBV5-4 and TRBJ1-6; D is unclear. The CDR3 extends over 13 amino acids. The V and J ends lost 3 bases and 8 bases respectively, with 9 bases between them. Germline V CDR1 and CDR2: SGHNT, YYREEE (reference sequence). In DNA, the CDR3 is TGTGCCAGCAGCTCGAGGGATTATTCACCCCTCCACTTT. Amino acid sequence: CASSSRDYSPLHF.